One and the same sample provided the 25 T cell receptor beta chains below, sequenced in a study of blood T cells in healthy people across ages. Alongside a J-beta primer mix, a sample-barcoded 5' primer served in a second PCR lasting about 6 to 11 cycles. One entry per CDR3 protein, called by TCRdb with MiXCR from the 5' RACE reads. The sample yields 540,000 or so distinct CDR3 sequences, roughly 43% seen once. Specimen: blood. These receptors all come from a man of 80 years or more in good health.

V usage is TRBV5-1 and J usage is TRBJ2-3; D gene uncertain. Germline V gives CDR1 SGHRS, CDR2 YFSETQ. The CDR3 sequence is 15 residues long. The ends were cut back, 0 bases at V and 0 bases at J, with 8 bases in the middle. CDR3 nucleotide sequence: TGCGCCAGCAGCTTGGATGTCATAAGCACAGATACGCAGTATTTT. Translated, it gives CASSLDVISTDTQYF. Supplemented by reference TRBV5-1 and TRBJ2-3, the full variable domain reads KAGVTQTPRYLIKTRGQQVTLSCSPISGHRSVSWYQQTPGQGLQFLFEYFSETQRNKGNFPGRFSGRQFSNSRSEMNVSTLELGDSALYLCASSLDVISTDTQYFGPGTRLTVL.

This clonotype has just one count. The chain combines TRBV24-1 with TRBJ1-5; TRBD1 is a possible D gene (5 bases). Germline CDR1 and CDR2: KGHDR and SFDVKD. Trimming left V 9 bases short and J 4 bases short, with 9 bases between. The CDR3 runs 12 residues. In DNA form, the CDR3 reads TGTGCCACCTCTCGGGGGAATCAGCCCCAGCATTTT. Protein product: CATSRGNQPQHF.

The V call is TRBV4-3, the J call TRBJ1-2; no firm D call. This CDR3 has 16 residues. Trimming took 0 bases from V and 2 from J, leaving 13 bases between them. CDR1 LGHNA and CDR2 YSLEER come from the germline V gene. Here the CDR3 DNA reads TGCGCCAGCAGCCAAGATGAGCCCCTGGGGAACTATGGCTACACCTTC. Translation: CASSQDEPLGNYGYTF.

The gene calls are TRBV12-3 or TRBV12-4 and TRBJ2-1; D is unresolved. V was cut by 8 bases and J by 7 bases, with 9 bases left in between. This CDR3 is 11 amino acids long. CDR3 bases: TGTGCCAGCGACCGAGGTAATGAGCAGTTCTTC. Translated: CASDRGNEQFF.

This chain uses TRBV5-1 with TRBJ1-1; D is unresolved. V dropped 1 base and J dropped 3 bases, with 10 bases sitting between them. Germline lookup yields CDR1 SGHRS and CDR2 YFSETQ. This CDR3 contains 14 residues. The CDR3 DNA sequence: TGCGCCAGCAGCTTGAATTCAGGAGACACTGAAGCTTTCTTT. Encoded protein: CASSLNSGDTEAFF.

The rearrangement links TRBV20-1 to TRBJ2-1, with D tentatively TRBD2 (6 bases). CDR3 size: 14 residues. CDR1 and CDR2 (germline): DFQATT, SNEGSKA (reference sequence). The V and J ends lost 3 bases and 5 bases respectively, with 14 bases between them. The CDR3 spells CSARRWGEHNEQFF. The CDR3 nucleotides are TGCAGTGCTAGGCGCTGGGGGGAACACAATGAGCAGTTCTTC.

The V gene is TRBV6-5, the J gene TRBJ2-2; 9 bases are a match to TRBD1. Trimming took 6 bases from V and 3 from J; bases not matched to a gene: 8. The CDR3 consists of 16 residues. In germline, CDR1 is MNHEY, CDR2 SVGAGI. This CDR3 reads CASSLGTGFDTGELFF. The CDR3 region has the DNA TGTGCCAGCAGCCTTGGGACAGGGTTCGACACCGGGGAGCTGTTTTTT.

Here the CDR3 DNA reads TGTGCCAGCAGTGAATTTGGGGGAGAGACCCAGTACTTC. As protein: CASSEFGGETQYF. This chain connects TRBV25-1 to TRBJ2-5; either TRBD1 or TRBD2 may fit D (5 bases each). V was clipped by 1 base and J by 4 bases, with 7 bases between them. This CDR3 spans 13 amino acids. Germline loops: CDR1 MGHDK, CDR2 SYGVNS.

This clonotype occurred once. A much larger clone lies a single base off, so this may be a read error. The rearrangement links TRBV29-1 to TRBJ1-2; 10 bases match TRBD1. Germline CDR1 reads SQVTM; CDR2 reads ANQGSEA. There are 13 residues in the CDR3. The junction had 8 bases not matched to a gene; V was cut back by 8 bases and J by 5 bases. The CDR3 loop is CSMWTGGPYGYTF. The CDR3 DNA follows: TGCAGCATGTGGACAGGGGGGCCTTATGGCTACACCTTC.

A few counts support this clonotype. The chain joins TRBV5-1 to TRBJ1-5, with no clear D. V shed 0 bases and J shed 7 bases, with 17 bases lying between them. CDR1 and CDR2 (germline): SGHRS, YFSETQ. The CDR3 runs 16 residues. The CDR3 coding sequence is TGCGCCAGCAGCTTGGAGCCCAGGTCCTCGGGGCAGCCCCAGCATTTT. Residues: CASSLEPRSSGQPQHF.

DNA of the CDR3: TGTGCCAGCAGGATATCGGGCGGATCCTACGAGCAGTACTTC. Encoded protein: CASRISGGSYEQYF. The rearrangement links TRBV25-1 to TRBJ2-7; the D is unclear. V was shortened by 6 bases and J by 1 base, with 13 bases between the two germline ends. The germline gives CDR1 MGHDK, CDR2 SYGVNS. The CDR3 runs to 14 residues.

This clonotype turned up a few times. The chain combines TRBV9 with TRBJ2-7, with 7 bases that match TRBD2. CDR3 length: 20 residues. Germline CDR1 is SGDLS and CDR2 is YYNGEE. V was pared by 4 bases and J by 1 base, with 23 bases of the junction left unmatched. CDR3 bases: TGTGCCAGCAGCAGTGAGATGCTAGCGGTCCCCCCTCACCCTTCCTACGAGCAGTACTTC. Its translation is CASSSEMLAVPPHPSYEQYF.

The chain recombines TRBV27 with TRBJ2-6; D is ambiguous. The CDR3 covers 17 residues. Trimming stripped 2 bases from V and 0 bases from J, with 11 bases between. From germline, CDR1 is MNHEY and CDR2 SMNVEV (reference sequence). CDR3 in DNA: TGTGCCAGCAGTTTAAGTGGGTATAGCTCTGGGGCCAACGTCCTGACTTTC. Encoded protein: CASSLSGYSSGANVLTF.

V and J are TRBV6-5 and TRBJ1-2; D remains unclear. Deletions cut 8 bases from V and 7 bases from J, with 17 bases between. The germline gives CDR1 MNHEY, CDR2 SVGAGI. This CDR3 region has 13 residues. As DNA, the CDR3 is TGTGCCAGCGGACCCCCCGCCTCCCGTGGCTACACCTTC. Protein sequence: CASGPPASRGYTF.

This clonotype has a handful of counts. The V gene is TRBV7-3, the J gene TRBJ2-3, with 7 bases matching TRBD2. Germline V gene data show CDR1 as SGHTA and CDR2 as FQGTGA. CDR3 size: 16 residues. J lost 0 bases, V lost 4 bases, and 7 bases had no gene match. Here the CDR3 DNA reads TGTGCCAGCAGCTGGGCGGGGGTTGGTAGCACAGATACGCAGTATTTT. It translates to CASSWAGVGSTDTQYF.

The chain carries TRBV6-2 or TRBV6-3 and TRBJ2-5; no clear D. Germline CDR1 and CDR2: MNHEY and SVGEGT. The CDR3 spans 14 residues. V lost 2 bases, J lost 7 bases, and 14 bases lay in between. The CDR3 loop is CASSYDGSTVTQYF. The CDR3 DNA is TGTGCCAGCAGTTACGACGGATCCACAGTGACCCAGTACTTC.

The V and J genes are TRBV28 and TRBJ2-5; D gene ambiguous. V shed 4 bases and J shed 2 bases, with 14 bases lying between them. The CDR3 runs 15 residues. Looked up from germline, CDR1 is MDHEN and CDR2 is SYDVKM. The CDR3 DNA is TGTGCCAGCAGTTCGCAAAATTCCCGACAAGAGACCCAGTACTTC. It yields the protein CASSSQNSRQETQYF. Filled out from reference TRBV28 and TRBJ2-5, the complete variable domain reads DVKVTQSSRYLVKRTGEKVFLECVQDMDHENMFWYRQDPGLGLRLIYFSYDVKMKEKGDIPEGYSVSREKKERFSLILESASTNQTSMYLCASSSQNSRQETQYFGPGTRLLVL.

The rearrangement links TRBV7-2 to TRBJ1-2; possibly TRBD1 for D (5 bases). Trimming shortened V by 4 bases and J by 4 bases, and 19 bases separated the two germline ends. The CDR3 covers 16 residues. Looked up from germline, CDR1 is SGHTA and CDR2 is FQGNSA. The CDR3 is CASSYRGSAGSYGYTF. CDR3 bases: TGTGCCAGCAGCTACCGGGGCAGTGCCGGGAGCTATGGCTACACCTTC.

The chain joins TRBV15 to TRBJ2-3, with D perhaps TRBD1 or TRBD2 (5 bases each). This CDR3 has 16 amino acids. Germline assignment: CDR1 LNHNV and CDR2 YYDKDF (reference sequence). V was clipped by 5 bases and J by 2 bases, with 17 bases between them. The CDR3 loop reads CATSGTPGLVTDTQYF. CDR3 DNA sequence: TGTGCCACCAGCGGGACCCCTGGGCTAGTCACAGATACGCAGTATTTT.

CDR3: CATATGQGDEQYF. The CDR3 coding sequence is TGTGCCACCGCAACGGGACAGGGTGACGAGCAGTACTTC. The rearrangement joins TRBV7-9 to TRBJ2-4; TRBD1 matches at 9 bases. The J call is doubtful: the DNA matches TRBJ2-7 better. The V gene's germline CDR1 is SEHNR and CDR2 FQNEAQ (reference sequence). The CDR3 covers 13 residues.

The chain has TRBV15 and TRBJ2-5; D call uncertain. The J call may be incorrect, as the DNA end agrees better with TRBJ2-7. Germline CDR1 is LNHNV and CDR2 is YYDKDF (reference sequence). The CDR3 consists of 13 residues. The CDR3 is CATSRDPLYEQYF. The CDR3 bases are TGTGCCACCAGCAGAGATCCCCTCTACGAGCAGTACTTC.

CDR3 sequence reads: CASSARTGDPTNEKLFF. Here the CDR3 DNA reads TGTGCCAGCAGCGCTCGGACAGGGGACCCAACTAATGAAAAACTGTTTTTT. This chain joins TRBV7-9 and TRBJ1-4; 9 nucleotides align to TRBD1. From germline, CDR1 is SEHNR and CDR2 FQNEAQ (reference sequence). V lost 5 bases, J lost 0 bases, and 7 bases stayed unmatched. The CDR3 is made up of 17 amino acids.

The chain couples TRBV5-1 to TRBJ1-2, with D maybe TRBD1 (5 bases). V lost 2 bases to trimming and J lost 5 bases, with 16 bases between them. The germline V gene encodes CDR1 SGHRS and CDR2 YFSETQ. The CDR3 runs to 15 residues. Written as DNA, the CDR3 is TGCGCCAGCAGCTTTGAGGAAACAGGAGATTATGGCTACACCTTC. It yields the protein CASSFEETGDYGYTF.

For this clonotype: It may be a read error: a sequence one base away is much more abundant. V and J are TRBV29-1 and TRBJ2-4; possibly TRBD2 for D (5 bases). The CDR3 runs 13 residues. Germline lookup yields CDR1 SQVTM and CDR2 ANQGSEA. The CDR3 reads CSVEDLGKNIQCF. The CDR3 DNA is TGCAGCGTCGAGGACTTAGGCAAAAACATTCAGTGCTTC.

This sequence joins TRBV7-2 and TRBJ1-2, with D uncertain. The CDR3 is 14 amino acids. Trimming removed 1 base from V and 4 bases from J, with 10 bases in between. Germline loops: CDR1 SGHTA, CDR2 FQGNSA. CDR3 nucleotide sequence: TGTGCCAGCAGCTTAGGGGTGGGAACCTATGGCTACACCTTC. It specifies CASSLGVGTYGYTF.